These T cell receptor beta chains were read from a single sample in a study of T cell repertoires in cytomegalovirus infection. TCRdb processed the reads anew with MiXCR; each CDR3 protein has one entry. The repertoire includes approximately 200,000 distinct CDR3 sequences, 28% of them detected once, and approximately 30% sits in the top ten. Sequenced sample: PBMCs. Receptor source: a human donor in good health (CMV status not recorded). Some clones in this sample may be carry-over from other donors' samples. CDR3s include the opening cysteine and the closing phenylalanine or tryptophan. The order of the fields is V gene, J gene, D gene, clone size, CDR3 DNA, CDR3 protein. The D gene is left open where the match is weak. Clone size appears in some rows only: once, few, many, or a class for an expanded clone.

TRBV5-1	TRBJ1-2	.	.	TGCGCCAGCAGCGGAGGGGACAACTATGGCTACACCTTC	CASSGGDNYGYTF
TRBV29-1	TRBJ1-1	.	.	TGCAGCGTTGAGAGGGGACTGCTGAACTCTGAAGCTTTCTTT	CSVERGLLNSEAFF
TRBV20-1	TRBJ1-6	.	few	TGCAGTGCTAGAGATATGGGGGCCGGACCCCTCCACTTT	CSARDMGAGPLHF
TRBV20-1	TRBJ1-1	.	.	TGCAGTGCCCCTGCGATCAGGGGTGAAGCTTTCTTT	CSAPAIRGEAFF
TRBV2	TRBJ1-3	TRBD1	.	TGTGCCAGCAGCTTACAGGGGGTCGACGGAAACACCATATATTTT	CASSLQGVDGNTIYF
TRBV30	TRBJ2-1	TRBD2	.	TGTGCCTGGAGTAAGGTTAGCGGGGGAGAGCAGTTCTTC	CAWSKVSGGEQFF
TRBV6-2/TRBV6-3	TRBJ1-5	.	few	TGTGCCAGCAGCCTTCGGTTTCAGCCCCAGCATTTT	CASSLRFQPQHF
TRBV14	TRBJ2-2	.	few	TGTGCCAGCAGCCAACAGGGCAAGAACACCGGGGAGCTGTTTTTT	CASSQQGKNTGELFF
TRBV19	TRBJ2-5	TRBD1	few	TGTGCCAGTAGGAAGGACAGGGTCGATATAACCCAGTACTTC	CASRKDRVDITQYF
TRBV11-2	TRBJ2-1	.	.	TGTGCCAGCAGCCCTGGGGACACCAACAATGAGCAGTTCTTC	CASSPGDTNNEQFF
TRBV12-3/TRBV12-4	TRBJ2-2	.	.	TGTGCCAGCAGTCCTTACCCGGAGACCGGGGAGCTGTTTTTT	CASSPYPETGELFF
TRBV7-2	TRBJ2-2	TRBD2	many	TGTGCCAGCAGCTTAAGAGCGGGATACACCGGGGAGCTGTTTTTT	CASSLRAGYTGELFF
TRBV11-2	TRBJ1-1	TRBD1	few	TGTGCCAGCAGCCCACCCAGGGGGAGCACTGAAGCTTTCTTT	CASSPPRGSTEAFF
TRBV5-4	TRBJ2-5	.	few	TGTGCCAGCAGCCCTACCGGCCGCCCGGGTGAGACCCAGTACTTC	CASSPTGRPGETQYF